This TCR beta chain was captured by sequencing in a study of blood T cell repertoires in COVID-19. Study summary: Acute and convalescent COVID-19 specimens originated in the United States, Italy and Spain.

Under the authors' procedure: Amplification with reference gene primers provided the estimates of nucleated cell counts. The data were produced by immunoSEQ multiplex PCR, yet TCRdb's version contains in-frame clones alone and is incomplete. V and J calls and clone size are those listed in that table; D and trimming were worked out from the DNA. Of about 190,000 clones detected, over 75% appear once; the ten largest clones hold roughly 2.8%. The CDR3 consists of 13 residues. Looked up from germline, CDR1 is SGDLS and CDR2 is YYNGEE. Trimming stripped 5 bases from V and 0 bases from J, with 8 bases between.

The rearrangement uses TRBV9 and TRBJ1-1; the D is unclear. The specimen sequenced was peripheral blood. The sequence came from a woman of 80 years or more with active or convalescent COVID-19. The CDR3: CASSLTMNTEAFF. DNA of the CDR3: TGTGCCAGCAGTCTAACTATGAACACTGAAGCTTTCTTT.